What follows describes a single T cell receptor (beta chain). The sample originates from a study of Ad26.COV2.S vaccination and SARS-CoV-2 variants. V was clipped by 4 bases and J by 5 bases, with 19 bases between them. This CDR3 is built from 15 residues. CDR1 is SGHRS, CDR2 YFSETQ, per germline. Assay used: immunoSEQ multiplex PCR; TCRdb lists only in-frame clones, some missing. In the table there are about 410,000 clones, around nine tenths of which are singletons. Stated treatment: 19 received Ad26.COV2.S at low or high dose, single or two shots; 5 received placebo; per-sample allocation not given. The study sampled participants on day 63 after the first vaccine or placebo injection. Vaccine was an Ad26 vector expressing Wuhan-strain SARS-CoV-2 spike.

V gene TRBV5-1 combines with J gene TRBJ2-7; D possibly corresponds to TRBD2 (6 bases). This receptor was obtained from a person aged 18-65 years who received the Ad26.COV2.S COVID-19 vaccine or a placebo. Source: peripheral blood, taken in a trial of Ad26.COV2.S vaccine versus placebo. Here the CDR3 DNA reads TGCGCCAGCAGCAGACCCGAGGCAGGGAGGCACGAGCAGTACTTC. Translating it yields CASSRPEAGRHEQYF.